Shown below are 18 T cell receptor beta chains from a single sample sequenced in a study of blood T cell repertoires in COVID-19. The table came from immunoSEQ multiplex PCR; TCRdb's copy has only in-frame clones and leaves some out. The table has 200,000 to 250,000 clones, 80% to 90% seen once. The sample was peripheral blood. The receptors were sampled from a man aged 50 to 60 with active or convalescent COVID-19.

The chain uses TRBV7-2 and TRBJ2-5, with D possibly TRBD1 on 5 matching bases. CDR1 and CDR2 (germline): SGHTA, FQGNSA. The CDR3 loop spans 16 amino acids. V lost 1 base and J lost 5, with 17 bases in between. CDR3 DNA sequence: TGTGCCAGCAGCTTAGTAGGCAGGGCGTTTCTGGAGACCCAGTACTTC. This encodes CASSLVGRAFLETQYF.

This clone was recorded a few times. V gene TRBV3-1 (or the pseudogene TRBV3-2) combines with J gene TRBJ1-3; D is possibly TRBD1 (5 bases). Trimming took 6 bases from V and 2 from J, leaving 17 bases between them. Germline V lookup: CDR1 LGHDT, CDR2 YNNKEL (reference sequence). The CDR3 totals 16 residues. Here the CDR3 reads CASRSRRGEPGNTIYF. The DNA of the CDR3 is TGTGCCAGCAGGTCCCGACGGGGGGAGCCTGGAAACACCATATATTTT.

The chain links TRBV12-2 to TRBJ2-7; the D call of TRBD2 is as the table states it, not checked on the DNA. TRBV12-2 corresponds to a pseudogene. This CDR3 is built from 14 residues. CDR3 bases: TGTGCAAGTCGCTTACGGGCGGGGAGCGATGAGCAGTACGTC. Translation gives CASRLRAGSDEQYV.

This clone was picked up a small number of times. The J gene is TRBJ2-7, the V gene TRBV19; 11 bases line up with TRBD2. Losses at the gene ends were 5 bases for V and 2 bases for J; bases not matched to a gene: 2. Germline V gene data show CDR1 as LNHDA and CDR2 as SQIVND (reference sequence). This CDR3 contains 14 residues. CDR3 bases: TGTGCCAGTAGTGGGACTAGCGGACCCTACGAGCAGTACTTC. Its protein product is CASSGTSGPYEQYF.

The gene calls are TRBV3-1 (or the pseudogene TRBV3-2) and TRBJ2-1; TRBD2 aligns across 15 bases. The CDR3 contains 18 residues. V trimming: 0 bases; J trimming: 3 bases; junction bases outside the gene matches: 3. CDR1 and CDR2 from the germline V gene are LGHDT and YNNKEL (reference sequence). The CDR3 protein is CASSQDMGLAGGYNEQFF. The DNA for the CDR3 is TGTGCCAGCAGCCAAGATATGGGACTAGCGGGGGGCTACAATGAGCAGTTCTTC.

This chain links TRBV6-5 with TRBJ2-5; 8 bases are a match to TRBD2. Losses at the gene ends were 2 bases for V and 5 bases for J; bases not matched to a gene: 7. Germline assignment: CDR1 MNHEY and CDR2 SVGAGI. This CDR3 has 15 amino acids. CDR3 sequence (DNA): TGTGCCAGCAGTTACCTTAGCGGGGCTCATGAGACCCAGTACTTC. This codes for CASSYLSGAHETQYF.

The chain joins TRBV5-1 to TRBJ2-5, with TRBD2 matching over 11 bases. From germline, CDR1 is SGHRS and CDR2 YFSETQ. The CDR3 spans 15 residues. V shed 1 base and J 5 bases; nucleotides not matched to a gene: 4. The CDR3 protein is CASSLSSGGYETQYF. The DNA of the CDR3 is TGCGCCAGCAGCTTGTCTAGCGGGGGGTACGAGACCCAGTACTTC.

The V and J genes are TRBV5-1 and TRBJ2-7; 7 nucleotides line up with TRBD1. V was clipped by 4 bases and J by 0 bases; unmatched bases: 4. Per germline, CDR1 SGHRS and CDR2 YFSETQ. The CDR3 loop spans 14 amino acids. The CDR3 nucleotides read TGCGCCAGCAGCGTGTGGGACAGCTCCTACGAGCAGTACTTC. It translates to CASSVWDSSYEQYF.

This clone was detected only a few times. This sequence joins TRBV7-2 and TRBJ2-7; 7 bases align to TRBD2. The CDR3 contains 13 residues. The V gene end was trimmed by 3 bases and the J gene end by 3 bases; junction bases not matched to a gene: 2. Germline V gene data show CDR1 as SGHTA and CDR2 as FQGNSA. CDR3 nucleotide sequence: TGTGCCAGCAGCTTGACTAGCAGCTACGAGCAGTACGTC. It specifies CASSLTSSYEQYV.

This rearrangement joins TRBV7-2 to TRBJ2-4; D might be TRBD2 (5 bases). Germline CDR1 reads SGHTA; CDR2 reads FQGNSA. The CDR3 contains 15 residues. V was trimmed by 5 bases and J by 0 bases, leaving 11 bases between them. The chain's CDR3 is CASSQGGGAKNIQYF. In DNA, the CDR3 is TGTGCCAGCAGCCAAGGAGGTGGAGCCAAAAACATTCAGTACTTC.

The chain combines TRBV28 with TRBJ1-2; possible D gene TRBD1, 5 bases. Germline CDR1 MDHEN, CDR2 SYDVKM. This CDR3 has 14 residues. With 6 bases removed from V and 4 bases from J, the gap between germline ends came to 15 bases. CDR3 in DNA: TGTGCCAGCAGGACTCCGAGGACACCCTATGGCTACACCTTC. Its translation: CASRTPRTPYGYTF.

The rearrangement joins TRBV19 to TRBJ1-3; weak D call: TRBD1 (6 bases). This CDR3 has 15 amino acids. CDR1 and CDR2 from the germline V gene are LNHDA and SQIVND (reference sequence). V was trimmed by 6 bases and J by 0 bases, leaving 12 bases between them. CDR3 nucleotide sequence: TGTGCCAGTAGACTCGACAGGAGCTCTGGAAACACCATATATTTT. It yields the protein CASRLDRSSGNTIYF.

The V and J genes are TRBV4-1 and TRBJ2-4, with a possible D match to TRBD2 (5 bases). Germline CDR1 and CDR2: MGHRA and YSYEKL. The CDR3 length is 16 residues. V lost 0 bases to trimming and J lost 9 bases, with 18 bases between them. Here the CDR3 reads CASSQDEGPSWGIQYF. The CDR3 DNA reads as TGCGCCAGCAGCCAAGATGAGGGTCCGAGTTGGGGCATTCAGTACTTC.

This chain joins TRBV3-1 (or the pseudogene TRBV3-2) and TRBJ1-3, with TRBD1 identical over 8 bases. The junction had 10 bases not matched to a gene; V was cut back by 6 bases and J by 0 bases. The CDR3 sequence is 17 residues long. CDR1 LGHDT and CDR2 YNNKEL come from the germline V gene (reference sequence). The CDR3 bases are TGTGCCAGCAGGGAAGACAGGGGCCCCAGCTCTGGAAACACCATATATTTT. This encodes CASREDRGPSSGNTIYF.

The CDR3 DNA follows: TGCGCCAGCAGCTTGATAGAGTCCTACGAGCAGTACTTC. Translation gives CASSLIESYEQYF. The chain recombines TRBV5-1 with TRBJ2-7; D unclear. CDR3 length equals 13 residues. Per the germline V gene, CDR1 is SGHRS and CDR2 is YFSETQ. V lost 1 base and J lost 1, with 6 bases in between.

Only one count was recorded for this clone. This sequence joins TRBV15 and TRBJ2-2; TRBD2 is a possible D gene (7 bases). Trimming shortened V by 3 bases and J by 5 bases, and 22 bases separated the two germline ends. The CDR3 contains 18 residues. The germline V gene encodes CDR1 LNHNV and CDR2 YYDKDF (reference sequence). The CDR3 loop is CATSSPTTRGAMTGELFF. In nucleotides, the CDR3 is TGTGCCACCAGCAGTCCTACCACTCGGGGGGCGATGACCGGGGAGCTGTTTTTT. The full variable domain, rest sourced from reference TRBV15 and TRBJ2-2, is DAMVIQNPRYQVTQFGKPVTLSCSQTLNHNVMYWYQQKSSQAPKLLFHYYDKDFNNEADTPDNFQSRRPNTSFCFLDIRSPGLGDTAMYLCATSSPTTRGAMTGELFFGEGSRLTVL.

This clone was found a few times. The chain uses TRBV29-1 and TRBJ1-1, with D maybe TRBD1 (5 bases). The CDR3 is 14 amino acids. V was trimmed by 5 bases and J by 1 base, leaving 14 bases between them. Germline lookup yields CDR1 SQVTM and CDR2 ANQGSEA. CDR3 nucleotides: TGCAGCGTTTCCCCACAGGAGGGGAACACTGAAGCTTTCTTT. Translating gives CSVSPQEGNTEAFF.

The gene calls are TRBV4-2 and TRBJ2-1; a weak D match, TRBD2 (6 bases). CDR1 and CDR2 (germline): LGHNA, YNFKEQ. V lost 3 bases and J lost 2, with 8 bases in between. CDR3 length: 14 residues. The CDR3 reads CASSQGGTYNEQFF. The CDR3 nucleotides are TGTGCCAGCAGCCAGGGCGGGACCTACAATGAGCAGTTCTTC.